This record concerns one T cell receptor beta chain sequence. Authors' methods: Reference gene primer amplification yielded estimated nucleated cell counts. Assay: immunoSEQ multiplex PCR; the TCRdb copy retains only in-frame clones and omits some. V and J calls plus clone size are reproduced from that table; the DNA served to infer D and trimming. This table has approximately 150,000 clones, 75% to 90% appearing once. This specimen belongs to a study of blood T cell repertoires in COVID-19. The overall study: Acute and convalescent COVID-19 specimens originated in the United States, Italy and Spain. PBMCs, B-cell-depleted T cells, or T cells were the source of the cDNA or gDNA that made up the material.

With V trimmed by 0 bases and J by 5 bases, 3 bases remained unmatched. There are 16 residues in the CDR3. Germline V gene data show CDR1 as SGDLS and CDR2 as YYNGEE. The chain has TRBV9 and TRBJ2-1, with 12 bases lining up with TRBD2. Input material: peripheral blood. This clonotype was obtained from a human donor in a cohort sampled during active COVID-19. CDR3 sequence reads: CASSVALAGGNNEQFF. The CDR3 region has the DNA TGTGCCAGCAGCGTAGCCCTAGCGGGGGGGAACAATGAGCAGTTCTTC.